The source of this T cell receptor beta chain is a study of blood T cell repertoires in COVID-19 (dated by TCRdb to 2020 to 2022). About the full investigation: Samples from collaborators originated in the United States, Italy and Spain and spanned both the acute and convalescent phases of COVID-19. The samples were drawn from the first 160 participants of the ongoing ImmuneRACE study and from over 950 subjects provided by 6 global collaborators. HLA class I and class II types, where available, came from metadata supplied by the sample provider rather than from assay-based typing. The dataset comprised deeply sampled blood TCRbeta repertoires from subjects exposed to, actively infected with, or recovered from COVID-19. The prospective study material was composed of cDNA or gDNA derived from T cells, B-cell-depleted T cells, or PBMCs. A freely available public database, intended as a resource for researchers studying the immune response to SARS-CoV-2, is where the repertoires were released. The sample metadata nearly always contained a de-identified subject ID, COVID-19 status, age in years and sex.

Study-wide conclusions, independent of this receptor: The quantity of clinical and demographic metadata differed by source and by participant and was supplied without curation.

Reading from cysteine to phenylalanine, the CDR3 counts 16 amino acids. The kept DNA is CDR3 alone, 48 bases in frame from the first base. V trim: 4 bases; J trim: 4 bases; unmatched bases: 10. The germline V gene yields SGDLS for CDR1 and YYNGEE for CDR2. TCRbeta CDR3 regions were amplified from genomic DNA using the immunoSEQ Assay, a bias-controlled multiplex PCR. From the authors' description of their analysis: Within the assay, amplification of reference gene primers was used to estimate how many nucleated cells each sample contained. To quantify the absolute abundance of each unique TCRbeta CDR3 rearrangement, sequence reads were collapsed and filtered. For each sample, productive Simpson clonality was calculated as the square root of Simpson's diversity index over productive rearrangements. This is the immuneACCESS table as TCRdb keeps it, with only in-frame sequences that have V and J called. A part of the clones is gone; compared with another copy, unresolved V genes explain less than half, and the rest is unexplained. The V and J calls and clone size were taken over from that table, and D and trimming were inferred from the DNA. For this sample there are 65,000 to 85,000 clones; about 86% appear just once. Almost 4.5% of the sample lies in the top ten.

In the case of this clone: Its antigen target is currently unknown. Base qualities are not recorded, but no much larger clone differs from it by a single base.

Collaborating institutions collected whole blood in K2EDTA tubes following their own protocols. For TCRbeta analysis, collaborators shipped samples as frozen whole blood, isolated PBMCs, or DNA extracted from either of those sample types. This sequence uses TRBV9 and TRBJ2-2; 7 bases in the middle match TRBD2. This receptor was obtained from a middle-aged man with active COVID-19. The sample taken for sequencing was peripheral blood. The CDR3 reads CASSWEGGSGTGELFF. DNA sequence: TGTGCCAGCAGCTGGGAGGGAGGGAGCGGCACCGGGGAGCTGTTTTTT.